This T cell receptor beta chain stems from a study of chemoradiotherapy in HPV16-positive cancers (dated by TCRdb to between 2021 and 2022). As for the study more broadly: Candidate HPV-specific T-cell clones and common TCR motifs were defined through functional T-cell assays on cells from a couple of HPV16-positive patients. The study asked whether T-cell immunity against the HPV oncoproteins E6 and E7 changes during chemoradiotherapy and whether it affects survival. TCR repertoires from 86 patients with HPV-related cancers were then used to track the candidate HPV-specific TCRs and motifs.

Findings and caveats that apply to the study as a whole: The functional definition of HPV-specific T cells came from only a couple of HPV16-positive patients, and the survival association was reported for HPV16-positive patients. Among HPV16-positive patients, expansion of HPV-responsive T cells during chemoradiotherapy was associated with better recurrence-free survival. Expansion of candidate HPV-specific clones and E7-related TCR motifs was observed in the tumor microenvironment during treatment, whereas no such expansion was observed for non-HPV-specific T cells.

The receptor library was made with the immunoSEQ multiplex PCR assay. Held by TCRdb, this immuneACCESS table contains in-frame sequences only and omits some clones. Under half of the omission traces to an unresolved V gene where checked; the cause of the rest is unknown. For this sample there are more than 7,500 clones; approximately 91% appear just once. In total, the top ten clones hold around 3.8% of the sample. The CDR3, cysteine through phenylalanine, is 14 amino acids long. The retained sequence is limited to the CDR3, 42 bases, with the frame set at the first base. Reading the germline V gene gives CDR1 SQVTM and CDR2 ANQGSEA. V lost 5 bases and J lost 5 bases; the stretch between them is 13 bases long. Repertoires were sampled multiple times during chemoradiotherapy, which allowed clonal expansion in the tumor microenvironment to be followed. Worth noting for this clone: Which antigen it targets is not known. The sample holds no much larger clone one base away, and base qualities are not on file.

The clonotype was recovered from a human donor with HPV-associated anogenital cancer. The rearranged chain carries TRBV29-1 and TRBJ1-6, with the D segment identity uncertain. The sample here was blood, taken from a patient who underwent chemoradiotherapy. The DNA reads TGCAGCGTTTCCGTAGGGAGTAATAATTCACCCCTCCACTTT. This gives the protein CSVSVGSNNSPLHF.